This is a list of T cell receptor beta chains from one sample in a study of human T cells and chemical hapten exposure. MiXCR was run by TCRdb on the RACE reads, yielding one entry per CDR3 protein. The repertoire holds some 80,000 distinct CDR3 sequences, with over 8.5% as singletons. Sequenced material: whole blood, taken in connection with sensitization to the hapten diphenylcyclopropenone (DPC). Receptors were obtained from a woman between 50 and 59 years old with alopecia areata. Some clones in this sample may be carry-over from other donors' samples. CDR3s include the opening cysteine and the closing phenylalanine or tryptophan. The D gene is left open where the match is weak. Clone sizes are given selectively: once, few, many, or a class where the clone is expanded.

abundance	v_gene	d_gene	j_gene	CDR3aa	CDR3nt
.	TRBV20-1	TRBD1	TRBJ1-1	CSVPKRGTGSSEAFF	TGCAGTGTCCCCAAGAGGGGGACAGGTTCTTCTGAAGCTTTCTTT
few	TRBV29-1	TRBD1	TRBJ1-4	CSVATDRGDEKLFF	TGCAGCGTTGCGACAGACAGGGGCGATGAAAAACTGTTTTTT
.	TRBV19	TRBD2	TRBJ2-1	CASSWSGGILGTYNEQFF	TGTGCCAGTAGTTGGAGCGGGGGGATCCTTGGGACCTACAATGAGCAGTTCTTC
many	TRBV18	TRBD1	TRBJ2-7	CASSPEGAHEQYF	TGTGCCAGCTCACCCGAGGGGGCCCACGAGCAGTACTTC
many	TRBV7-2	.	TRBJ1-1	CASRPPQGRRTEAFF	TGTGCCAGCAGGCCACCCCAGGGGCGGCGGACTGAAGCTTTCTTT
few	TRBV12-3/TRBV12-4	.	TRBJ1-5	CASSQDGGNQPQHF	TGTGCCAGCAGTCAGGACGGCGGCAATCAGCCCCAGCATTTT
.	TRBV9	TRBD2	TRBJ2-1	CASSVEGLVSNEQFF	TGTGCCAGCAGCGTAGAAGGACTAGTCAGCAATGAGCAGTTCTTC
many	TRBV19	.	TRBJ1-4	CASSIRTVVLATNEKLFF	TGTGCCAGTAGTATCAGGACAGTCGTCCTTGCAACTAATGAAAAACTGTTTTTT
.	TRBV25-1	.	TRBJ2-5	CASSFAGASETQYF	TGTGCCAGCAGTTTCGCTGGGGCTTCAGAGACCCAGTACTTC
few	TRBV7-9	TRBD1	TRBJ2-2	CASSRDRVTGELFF	TGTGCCAGCAGCCGGGACAGGGTTACCGGGGAGCTGTTTTTT
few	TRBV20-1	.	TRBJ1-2	CSARDPTYGYTF	TGCAGTGCTAGAGATCCGACCTATGGCTACACCTTC
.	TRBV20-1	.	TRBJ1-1	CSARDTEGGNTEAFF	TGCAGTGCTAGAGATACAGAAGGGGGAAACACTGAAGCTTTCTTT
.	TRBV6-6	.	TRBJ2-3	CASSYSRERADTQYF	TGTGCCAGCAGTTACTCGAGGGAACGGGCAGATACGCAGTATTTT
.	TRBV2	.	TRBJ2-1	CASLRPGSYNEQFF	TGTGCCAGCTTACGTCCCGGTTCATACAATGAGCAGTTCTTC
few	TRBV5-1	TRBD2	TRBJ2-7	CASSPGGSRREQYF	TGCGCCAGCAGTCCCGGCGGGAGCCGCAGGGAGCAGTACTTC
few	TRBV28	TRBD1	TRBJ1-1	CASREGTGGWNTEAFF	TGTGCCAGCAGGGAGGGGACAGGGGGATGGAACACTGAAGCTTTCTTT
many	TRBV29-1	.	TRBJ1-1	CSVTWAEAFF	TGCAGCGTTACCTGGGCCGAAGCTTTCTTT
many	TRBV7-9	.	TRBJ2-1	CASSLAVFGHNEQFF	TGTGCCAGCAGCTTGGCTGTTTTCGGCCACAATGAGCAGTTCTTC
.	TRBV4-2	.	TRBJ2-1	CASSQEGGGNYNEQFF	TGTGCCAGCAGCCAAGAAGGCGGAGGGAACTACAATGAGCAGTTCTTC
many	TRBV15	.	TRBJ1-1	CATSRDMNTEAFF	TGTGCCACCAGCAGGGATATGAACACTGAAGCTTTCTTT
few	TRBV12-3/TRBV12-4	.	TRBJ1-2	CASTTPVDTIRSGYTF	TGTGCCAGCACCACCCCCGTGGACACAATCCGCTCTGGCTACACCTTC
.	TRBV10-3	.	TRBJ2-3	CAISESMLVGADTQYF	TGTGCCATCAGTGAGTCGATGTTGGTGGGAGCAGATACGCAGTATTTT
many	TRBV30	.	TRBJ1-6	CAWSIKLGSPLHF	TGTGCCTGGAGTATCAAATTGGGGTCACCCCTCCACTTT
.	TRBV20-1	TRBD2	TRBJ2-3	CSARDTSGSTSTDTQYF	TGCAGTGCTAGAGACACTAGCGGCTCTACTAGCACAGATACGCAGTATTTT